One sample yielded the 2 T cell receptor beta chains listed below, sequenced in a study of beta chain features in type 1 diabetes. TCRB transcripts that were expressed got sequenced, as all of the isolated RNA had been reverse transcribed. Assay: immunoSEQ multiplex PCR; the TCRdb copy retains only in-frame clones and omits some. The sample includes about 620,000 clones, 15% to 18% of them seen just once. The material sequenced was naive CD4+ T cells from blood. The receptors come from a man between 18 and 35 years old in good health.

This clone was observed a single time. The V gene is TRBV12-5, the J gene TRBJ2-1, with TRBD1 identical over 10 bases. Germline V lookup: CDR1 LGHNT, CDR2 FRNRAP. This CDR3 spans 13 amino acids. With V trimmed by 6 bases and J by 5 bases, 1 base remained unmatched. This chain's CDR3 is CASGDRGDNEQFF. As DNA, the CDR3 is TGTGCTAGTGGGGACAGGGGGGACAATGAGCAGTTCTTC.

The V gene is TRBV7-2, the J gene TRBJ1-5; no clear D. Germline lookup yields CDR1 SGHTA and CDR2 FQGNSA. The CDR3 is 14 residues long. Trimming removed 2 bases from V and 0 bases from J, with 5 bases in between. The DNA of the CDR3 is TGTGCCAGCAGCTTAATGAGTAGCAATCAGCCCCAGCATTTT. Amino acids: CASSLMSSNQPQHF.